This T cell receptor (beta chain) was retrieved from a study of CD8+CD57+ T cells in acquired aplastic anemia. Study-wide background: Mean DNA quantity obtained from sorted CD4+ and CD8+ cells was about 3.2 ug. General study findings and limits: Patients had twenty-nine CD8+ CDR3 sequences in common with controls (the shared set).

The CDR3 spans 17 residues. The J segment lost 8 bases and the V segment lost 5 bases, leaving 14 bases of the junction unmatched. CDR1 MNHNS and CDR2 SASEGT come from the germline V gene. Using genomic DNA as the template, TCR beta VDJ and CDR3 profiling was carried out. One entry per CDR3 protein results from TCRdb running MiXCR on the reads. Here the sample spans some 200,000 distinct CDR3 sequences, roughly 50% being singletons. Previously, flow cytometry had revealed CD8+CD57+ cell expansion in the patients chosen for sequencing. All participating patients were living with severe acquired aplastic anemia. At blood sampling, none of the patients had yet received therapy. On this clonotype itself: Its antigen is still unknown.

This clonotype originated in a human donor with aplastic anemia. The rearrangement joins TRBV6-1 to TRBJ1-6; 8 bases are shared with TRBD1. Sequenced sample: sorted CD4+, CD8+, or CD8+CD57+ T cells (not recorded which) from PBMCs. In DNA, the CDR3 is TGTGCCAGCAGTCCGTTCTTCAGGACAGGGATAGATTCACCCCTCCACTTT. As protein: CASSPFFRTGIDSPLHF.